Below, one TCR beta chain is given with its context. Its antigen is unknown. No base qualities exist here, and no much larger clone lies one base off it. From cysteine to phenylalanine, the CDR3 is 13 amino acids long. Only the CDR3 portion is preserved as DNA: 39 bases, with reading frame beginning at the first base. CDR1 and CDR2, looked up from the germline V gene, are SGHAT and FQNNGV. V is cut by 5 bases and J by 2 bases, and the space between the germline ends is 8 bases. The data are from a study of T-cell memory formation after mild COVID-19 (dated by TCRdb to about 2021). Regarding the study in general: Most TCR sequence clusters were specific to one of the two donors. Longitudinal TCRalpha and TCRbeta repertoire sequencing tracked T-cell clones expanding and contracting after mild COVID-19 in a couple of donors. Two young, previously healthy adult volunteers, one female and one male, were included in the cohort.

Ficoll-Paque density gradient centrifugation was the method used to isolate PBMCs. Sequencing took place on an Illumina NovaSeq 6000. Using 5'RACE with constant-segment primers, TCRalpha and TCRbeta cDNA libraries were constructed, with sample barcodes and unique molecular identifiers added in the process. Trizol reagent was used to extract RNA from every sample. Amplification of the libraries took two PCR steps, and the second step added a second sample barcode plus Illumina TruSeq adapters. Sequencing of libraries was performed on an Illumina NovaSeq with 2 x 150 bp paired-end reads. The study's own analysis went as follows. Reads were demultiplexed and collapsed into UMI-guided consensus sequences with migec v1.2.7. Using mixcr v2.1.11, UMI consensuses were aligned to TRA and TRB V and J templates and then assembled into clonotypes. Expanded or contracted clonotypes were those called significant by both edgeR and NoisET, with noise models trained on biological replicates. edgeR calls used a false discovery rate-adjusted p below 0.01 and a log2 fold-change threshold of 1. As an exploratory analysis of dynamics, PCA with hierarchical clustering was applied to max-normalized trajectories of the 1000 most abundant clonotypes. The CD4 or CD8 phenotype of responding clones was assigned using the separately sequenced CD4+ and CD8+ repertoires. The public reads were reprocessed in TCRdb via fastp at Q25 and MiXCR, keeping in-frame beta chains. Rows with a matching CDR3 protein are joined into one entry that keeps the most common DNA and genes. The authors' filters were not applied to this entry. This sample has under 450,000 distinct CDR3 sequences in its table, and more than 20% of those were observed once. The ten largest account for about 12% of the sample.

Summary of the overall study and its limitations: Whether the second-wave clones peaking on day 37 were SARS-CoV-2 specific was not confirmed. The study included only two mild cases, and larger cohorts that include severe cases with pre-infection samples were judged to be necessary. Some responding clones were detected in pre-infection memory, suggesting pre-existing cross-reactive memory T cells joined the SARS-CoV-2 response. Contracting CD4+ clones appeared mostly in the CM and EM memory subsets, whereas CD8+ clones were enriched in EMRA. Clones that contracted from day 15 to 85 showed balanced CD4/CD8 phenotypes, whereas a second wave of clones that expanded from day 15 to 37 leaned towards CD4+.

Recombination connected TRBV11-2 to TRBJ2-3, with no confidently assigned D gene. The sample taken for sequencing was PBMCs or a T cell subset sorted from them (not recorded which). This TCR was sampled from an adult woman who had mild COVID-19 (a few samples of this study predate the infection). The sample titles of this study are shuffled in the database, so cell type and time point are left out; the donor was told from shared clones. The CDR3 corresponds to CASSAPPTDTQYF. The nucleotides are TGTGCCAGCAGCGCCCCCCCCACAGATACGCAGTATTTT.